This T cell receptor beta chain stems from a study of OX40 agonist ivuxolimab in advanced cancers. General study results and limits: Among patients with partial responses at 0.1-3.0 mg/kg, clonal expansion was among the lowest.

This clone was picked up one time. What it binds is not known. Using immunoSEQ multiplex PCR, the repertoire was profiled, and TCRdb retains in-frame clones only, with some absent. The table records roughly 80,000 clones, about nine tenths of them present only once. This CDR3 has 14 residues. Trimming cost V 1 base and J 10 bases, with 16 bases left between them. Germline V CDR1 and CDR2: SGHAT, FQNNGV. This chain joins TRBV11-2 and TRBJ1-1; possibly TRBD1 for D (5 bases). The sequenced sample was CD4+ or CD8+ T cells sorted from blood, obtained in a trial of the OX40 agonist ivuxolimab. The receptor comes from an adult with an advanced solid tumor such as melanoma, head and neck, liver or kidney cancer. CDR3 coding DNA: TGTGCCAGCAGCTTAGTGAGGGGTCCTGAAGGAGCTTTCTTT. The encoded protein is CASSLVRGPEGAFF.